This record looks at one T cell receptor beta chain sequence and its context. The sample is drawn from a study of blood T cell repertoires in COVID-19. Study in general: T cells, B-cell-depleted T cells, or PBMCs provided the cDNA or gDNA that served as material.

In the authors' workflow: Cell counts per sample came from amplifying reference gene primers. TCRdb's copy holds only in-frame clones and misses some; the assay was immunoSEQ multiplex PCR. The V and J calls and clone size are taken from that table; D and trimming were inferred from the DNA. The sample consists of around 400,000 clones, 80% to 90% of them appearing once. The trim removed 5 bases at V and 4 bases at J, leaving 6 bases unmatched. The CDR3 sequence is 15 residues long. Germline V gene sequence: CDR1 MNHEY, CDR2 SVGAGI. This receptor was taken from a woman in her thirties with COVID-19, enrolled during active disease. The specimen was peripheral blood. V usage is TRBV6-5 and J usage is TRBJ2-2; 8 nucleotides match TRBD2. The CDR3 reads CASSTTGGFTGELFF. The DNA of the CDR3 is TGTGCCAGCAGTACAACGGGAGGGTTCACCGGGGAGCTGTTTTTT.